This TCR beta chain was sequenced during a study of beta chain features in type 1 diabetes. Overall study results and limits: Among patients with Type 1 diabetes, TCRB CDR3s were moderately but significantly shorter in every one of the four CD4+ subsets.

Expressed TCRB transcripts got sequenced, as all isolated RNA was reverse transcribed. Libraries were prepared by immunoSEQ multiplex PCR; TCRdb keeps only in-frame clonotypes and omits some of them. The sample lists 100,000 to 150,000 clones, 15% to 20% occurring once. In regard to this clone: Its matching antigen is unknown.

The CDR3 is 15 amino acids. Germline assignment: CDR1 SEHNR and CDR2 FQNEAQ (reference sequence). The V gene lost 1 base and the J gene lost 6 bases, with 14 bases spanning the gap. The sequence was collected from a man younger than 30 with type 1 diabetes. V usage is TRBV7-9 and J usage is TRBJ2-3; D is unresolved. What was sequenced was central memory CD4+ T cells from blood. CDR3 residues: CASSLVSLGMDTQYF. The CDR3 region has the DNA TGTGCCAGCAGCTTAGTCAGTTTGGGTATGGATACGCAGTATTTT. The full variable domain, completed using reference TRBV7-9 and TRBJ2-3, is DTGVSQNPRHKITKRGQNVTFRCDPISEHNRLYWYRQTLGQGPEFLTYFQNEAQLEKSRLLSDRFSAERPKGSFSTLEIQRTEQGDSAMYLCASSLVSLGMDTQYFGPGTRLTVL.